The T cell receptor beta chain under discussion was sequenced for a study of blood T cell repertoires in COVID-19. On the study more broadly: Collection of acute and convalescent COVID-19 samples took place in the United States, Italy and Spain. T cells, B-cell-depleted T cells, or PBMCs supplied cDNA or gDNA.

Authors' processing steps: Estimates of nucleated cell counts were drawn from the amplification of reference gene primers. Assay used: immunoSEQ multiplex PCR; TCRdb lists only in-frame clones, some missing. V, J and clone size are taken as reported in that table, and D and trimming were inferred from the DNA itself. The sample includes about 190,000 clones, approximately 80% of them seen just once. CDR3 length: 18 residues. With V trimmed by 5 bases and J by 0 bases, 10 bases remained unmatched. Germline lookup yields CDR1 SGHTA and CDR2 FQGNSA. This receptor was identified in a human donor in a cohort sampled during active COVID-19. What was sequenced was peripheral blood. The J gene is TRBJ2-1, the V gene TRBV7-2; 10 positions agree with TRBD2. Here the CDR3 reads CASSPQGAGGPSYNEQFF. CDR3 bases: TGTGCCAGCAGCCCCCAGGGAGCGGGAGGGCCCTCCTACAATGAGCAGTTCTTC.